One and the same sample provided the 29 T cell receptor beta chains below, sequenced in a study of OX40 agonist ivuxolimab in advanced cancers. The library relied on the immunoSEQ multiplex PCR assay. The immuneACCESS repertoire file appears here via TCRdb, limited to in-frame rearrangements. These files lack a portion of the clones; in checked studies, under half of the deficit traces to unresolved V genes, and the cause of the others is not known. The sample table lists roughly 100,000 clones, about 92% of them with a count of one. Of the sample, around 0.3% falls within the top ten clones. The sequences come from CD4+ or CD8+ T cells sorted from blood, collected in a trial of the OX40 agonist ivuxolimab. These receptor sequences come from an adult with an advanced solid tumor such as melanoma, head and neck, liver or kidney cancer.

Turning to this clone: Mismatch with germline at one junction end may stem from a read error. The chain is built from TRBV5-6 and TRBJ1-5; D is ambiguous. Per the germline V gene, CDR1 is SGHDT and CDR2 is YYEEEE. The CDR3 spans 17 residues. The CDR3 spells CANSSLRGRHSNQPQHF. For the CDR3, the DNA is TGTGCCAACAGCTCCCTACGAGGCCGCCATAGCAATCAGCCCCAGCATTTT.

J is TRBJ1-5 and V is TRBV6-1, with TRBD1 identical over 10 bases. J was trimmed by 6 bases and V by 2 bases; bases with no gene match: 4. The CDR3 totals 15 residues. Looked up from germline, CDR1 is MNHNS and CDR2 is SASEGT. The CDR3 reads CASSETGQGGQPQHF. The CDR3, as DNA: TGTGCCAGCAGTGAAACAGGACAGGGGGGTCAGCCCCAGCATTTT.

V usage is TRBV30 and J usage is TRBJ1-2, with a tentative D call TRBD1 (5 bases). The CDR3 length is 14 residues. V was pared by 0 bases and J by 2 bases, with 10 bases between. The germline gives CDR1 GTSNPN, CDR2 SVGIG (reference sequence). Here the CDR3 reads CAWSVRTNNYGYTF. The DNA of the CDR3 is TGTGCCTGGAGTGTCAGGACAAACAACTATGGCTACACCTTC.

The chain is built from TRBV6-5 and TRBJ2-3, with D possibly being TRBD2 (6 bases). The CDR3 consists of 14 residues. V was trimmed by 5 bases and J by 4 bases, leaving 13 bases between them. CDR1 and CDR2 (germline): MNHEY, SVGAGI. The CDR3 nucleotides read TGTGCCAGCAGTACATCGACTAGTTCAGATACGCAGTATTTT. Translation: CASSTSTSSDTQYF.

The chain couples TRBV28 to TRBJ2-4; no reliable D call. V dropped 8 bases and J dropped 0 bases, with 8 bases sitting between them. The CDR3 is made up of 13 amino acids. The germline gives CDR1 MDHEN, CDR2 SYDVKM. The CDR3 DNA sequence: TGTGCCAGCGGGTTGGGAGCCAAAAACATTCAGTACTTC. Its protein is CASGLGAKNIQYF.

V is TRBV18 and J is TRBJ2-3; no firm D call. Trimming left V 2 bases short and J 6 bases short, with 6 bases between. Germline-derived CDR1 and CDR2 are KGHSH and LQKENI. CDR3 size: 12 residues. CDR3 coding DNA: TGTGCCAGCTCACCAGATTCCGATACGCAGTATTTT. As protein: CASSPDSDTQYF.

This rearrangement joins TRBV6-1 to TRBJ1-6; tentatively, D is TRBD1 (5 bases). CDR3 size: 17 residues. V lost 4 bases and J 9 bases, leaving 22 bases between the germline ends. Germline-derived CDR1 and CDR2 are MNHNS and SASEGT. The chain's CDR3 is CASSVNNGGMVGSPLHF. CDR3 coding DNA: TGTGCCAGCAGTGTTAATAACGGGGGGATGGTAGGTTCACCCCTCCACTTT.

V is TRBV7-2 and J is TRBJ2-3, with TRBD2 identical over 8 bases. Trimming took 0 bases from V and 6 from J; bases not matched to a gene: 8. There are 16 residues in the CDR3. Germline loops: CDR1 SGHTA, CDR2 FQGNSA. Here the CDR3 DNA reads TGTGCCAGCAGCTTAGCCGGGGGGGGGCCAAGGGATACGCAGTATTTT. Amino acids: CASSLAGGGPRDTQYF.

The V gene is TRBV28, the J gene TRBJ1-6, with 7 bases fitting TRBD1. CDR3 length equals 15 residues. Unmatched junction bases numbered 10, after V lost 2 bases and J lost 12 bases. Germline CDR1 is MDHEN and CDR2 is SYDVKM. CDR3 bases: TGTGCCAGCAGTTTACTACGGACAGGCGAAATACCCCTCCACTTT. Translating gives CASSLLRTGEIPLHF.

This clone was recorded once. The chain recombines TRBV25-1 with TRBJ2-1; weak D call: TRBD2 (5 bases). The CDR3 has 11 residues. The V gene lost 10 bases and the J gene lost 6 bases, with 10 bases spanning the gap. The germline gives CDR1 MGHDK, CDR2 SYGVNS. The CDR3 nucleotides read TGTGCCATCGGAGGCCCCAATGAGCAGTTCTTC. Residues: CAIGGPNEQFF.

The chain uses TRBV7-6 and TRBJ2-7; maybe TRBD1 (6 bases). The CDR3 totals 13 residues. With 4 bases removed from V and 2 bases from J, the gap between germline ends came to 9 bases. Germline CDR1 and CDR2: SGHVS and FNYEAQ. CDR3 nucleotide sequence: TGTGCCAGCAGCTGGGGACAACCCTACGAGCAGTACTTC. Translation: CASSWGQPYEQYF.

This chain joins TRBV7-3 and TRBJ1-6; D gene ambiguous. The CDR3 consists of 13 residues. Trimming left V 3 bases short and J 6 bases short, with 6 bases between. CDR1 is SGHTA, CDR2 FQGTGA, per germline. CDR3 sequence reads: CASSFGINSPLHF. Here the CDR3 DNA reads TGTGCCAGCAGCTTTGGTATTAATTCACCCCTCCACTTT.

CDR3 amino acids: CASSLNPGRGDGYTF. CDR3 nucleotide sequence: TGTGCCAGCAGTTTAAACCCCGGCAGGGGCGATGGCTACACCTTC. The chain couples TRBV28 to TRBJ1-2; a weak D match, TRBD1 (6 bases). CDR1 is MDHEN and CDR2 is SYDVKM in the germline V gene. CDR3 length: 15 amino acids. The V and J ends lost 2 bases and 6 bases respectively, with 16 bases between them.

The V and J genes are TRBV28 and TRBJ2-7; 11 bases are shared with TRBD1. The CDR3 has 16 residues. Germline V gene sequence: CDR1 MDHEN, CDR2 SYDVKM. Trimming took 4 bases from V and 1 from J; bases not matched to a gene: 6. The DNA of the CDR3 is TGTGCCAGCAGTTCATCGGGACAGGGGGGGTCCTACGAGCAGTACTTC. Translation gives CASSSSGQGGSYEQYF.

The chain employs TRBV30 and TRBJ2-7; D gene uncertain. Germline V gives CDR1 GTSNPN, CDR2 SVGIG (reference sequence). The CDR3 loop spans 12 amino acids. The V and J ends lost 2 bases and 4 bases respectively, with 9 bases between them. CDR3 protein: CAWSIPHYEQYF. The CDR3 region has the DNA TGTGCCTGGAGTATACCACATTACGAGCAGTACTTC. The full variable domain, in which reference TRBV30 and TRBJ2-7 provide the parts outside the CDR3, is SQTIHQWPATLVQPVGSPLSLECTVEGTSNPNLYWYRQAAGRGLQLLFYSVGIGQISSEVPQNLSASRPQDRQFILSSKKLLLSDSGFYLCAWSIPHYEQYFGPGTRLTVT.

A single count supports this clone. The V and J genes are TRBV10-3 and TRBJ2-2; 8 positions agree with TRBD2. The CDR3 totals 17 residues. With 0 bases clipped from V and 2 bases from J, the junction kept 5 bases outside the gene matches. The germline V gene encodes CDR1 ENHRY and CDR2 SYGVKD. Written as DNA, the CDR3 is TGTGCCATCAGTGAGTCAGGACTAGCCCTAAACACCGGGGAGCTGTTTTTT. Its translation: CAISESGLALNTGELFF.

V usage is TRBV19 and J usage is TRBJ2-3; 8 nucleotides agree with TRBD2. Germline values: CDR1 LNHDA, CDR2 SQIVND (reference sequence). The CDR3 runs to 15 residues. V dropped 7 bases and J dropped 7; count of bases not matched to a gene: 13. The CDR3 DNA follows: TGTGCCAGTACCCCCAGGATAGCGGGATTTTATACGCAGTATTTT. It encodes CASTPRIAGFYTQYF.

This chain connects TRBV4-3 to TRBJ1-1; tentatively, D is TRBD1 (5 bases). The germline CDR1 and CDR2 sequences are LGHNA and YSLEER. The V and J ends lost 3 bases and 6 bases respectively, with 5 bases between them. The CDR3 is made up of 11 amino acids. The CDR3 nucleotides are TGCGCCAGCAGCCAGGGGGCTGAAGCTTTCTTT. Amino acids: CASSQGAEAFF.

V usage is TRBV6-5 and J usage is TRBJ1-2; a possible D gene is TRBD1 (5 bases). The CDR3 has 14 amino acids. Germline CDR1 is MNHEY and CDR2 is SVGAGI. The V end lost 5 bases, the J end lost 4 bases, and 14 bases lay between the germline ends. CDR3 loop: CASSLADSGYGYTF. The CDR3 DNA reads TGTGCCAGCAGTCTAGCAGACAGCGGCTATGGCTACACCTTC.

Remarks on this clone: The sample has other DNA sequences that encode this CDR3 too. The chain joins TRBV9 to TRBJ2-5; possible D gene TRBD2, 5 bases. The CDR3 covers 13 residues. Looked up from germline, CDR1 is SGDLS and CDR2 is YYNGEE. Trimming took 0 bases from V and 2 from J, leaving 5 bases between them. CDR3 protein: CASSVGTQETQYF. The CDR3, as DNA: TGTGCCAGCAGCGTAGGGACTCAAGAGACCCAGTACTTC. Drawing the rest from reference TRBV9 and TRBJ2-5, the complete variable domain is DSGVTQTPKHLITATGQRVTLRCSPRSGDLSVYWYQQSLDQGLQFLIQYYNGEERAKGNILERFSAQQFPDLHSELNLSSLELGDSALYFCASSVGTQETQYFGPGTRLLVL.

Note on this clone: The sample has other DNA sequences that encode this CDR3 too. V gene TRBV4-1 combines with J gene TRBJ2-5; D call uncertain. The germline V gene has CDR1 MGHRA and CDR2 YSYEKL. Trimming took off 2 bases at V and 4 bases at J, with 8 bases between the two ends. CDR3 size: 13 residues. The CDR3: CASSQWRGETQYF. The DNA of the CDR3 is TGCGCCAGCAGCCAATGGAGAGGAGAGACCCAGTACTTC.

Remarks on this clone: This sample includes further DNA sequences coding for the same CDR3. V and J are TRBV6-1 and TRBJ1-5; D not certain. From germline, CDR1 is MNHNS and CDR2 SASEGT. CDR3 length: 13 amino acids. With 3 bases removed from V and 2 bases from J, the gap between germline ends came to 5 bases. In DNA form, the CDR3 reads TGTGCCAGCAGTGAGGCGGGCAATCAGCCCCAGCATTTT. Protein: CASSEAGNQPQHF.

This clone was picked up one time. This chain connects TRBV6-6 to TRBJ2-3; the D gene is possibly TRBD2 (6 bases). Germline loops: CDR1 MNHNY, CDR2 SVGAGI (reference sequence). The CDR3 length is 14 residues. With 5 bases removed from V and 0 bases from J, the gap between germline ends came to 9 bases. The CDR3 coding sequence is TGTGCCAGCAGTCCCAGCGGGAGCACAGATACGCAGTATTTT. Protein: CASSPSGSTDTQYF.

The V gene is TRBV7-3, the J gene TRBJ2-1, with D hard to call. The CDR3 contains 12 residues. Germline lookup yields CDR1 SGHTA and CDR2 FQGTGA. V dropped 0 bases and J dropped 15 bases, with 12 bases sitting between them. CDR3: CASSLTGTNWFF. CDR3 nucleotide sequence: TGTGCCAGCAGCTTAACGGGAACTAATTGGTTCTTC.

This chain connects TRBV28 to TRBJ2-5; a possible D gene is TRBD1 (5 bases). The CDR3 runs to 12 residues. Between the trimmed V and J ends, which lost 6 bases and 9 bases, there was a span of 14 bases. Germline lookup yields CDR1 MDHEN and CDR2 SYDVKM. CDR3 sequence: CASSRVTLAQYF. The CDR3 DNA reads TGTGCCAGCAGCAGGGTTACTCTTGCCCAGTACTTC.

V gene TRBV27 combines with J gene TRBJ2-7, with D unclear. Germline CDR1 reads MNHEY; CDR2 reads SMNVEV (reference sequence). This CDR3 spans 13 amino acids. V shed 4 bases and J shed 3 bases, with 10 bases lying between them. CDR3 protein: CASSSPLIYEQYF. For the CDR3, the DNA is TGTGCCAGCAGTTCCCCCCTAATCTACGAGCAGTACTTC.

This clone was counted a single time. The chain has TRBV7-2 and TRBJ1-1, with 7 bases fitting TRBD1. With 6 bases clipped from V and 1 base from J, the junction kept 5 bases outside the gene matches. Germline CDR1 SGHTA, CDR2 FQGNSA. This CDR3 spans 14 amino acids. The CDR3 DNA sequence: TGTGCCAGCAGTTTTGACAGGGCGAACACTGAAGCTTTCTTT. Its translation: CASSFDRANTEAFF.

The chain recombines TRBV5-4 with TRBJ2-3; either TRBD1 or TRBD2 may fit D (5 bases each). The germline V and J ends were trimmed by 4 bases and 0 bases, with 15 bases remaining between them. The germline V gene has CDR1 SGHNT and CDR2 YYREEE (reference sequence). This CDR3 has 16 amino acids. CDR3 sequence: CASSGSGTRSTDTQYF. CDR3 DNA: TGTGCCAGCAGCGGGTCCGGGACCCGTAGCACAGATACGCAGTATTTT.

The genes are TRBV11-2 and TRBJ1-1; the D gene is possibly TRBD1 (6 bases). Between the trimmed V and J ends, which lost 3 bases and 5 bases, there was a span of 10 bases. Germline CDR1 is SGHAT and CDR2 is FQNNGV. CDR3 length: 13 amino acids. CDR3 protein: CASSFNRETEAFF. The CDR3 region has the DNA TGTGCCAGCAGCTTCAACAGGGAGACTGAAGCTTTCTTT.